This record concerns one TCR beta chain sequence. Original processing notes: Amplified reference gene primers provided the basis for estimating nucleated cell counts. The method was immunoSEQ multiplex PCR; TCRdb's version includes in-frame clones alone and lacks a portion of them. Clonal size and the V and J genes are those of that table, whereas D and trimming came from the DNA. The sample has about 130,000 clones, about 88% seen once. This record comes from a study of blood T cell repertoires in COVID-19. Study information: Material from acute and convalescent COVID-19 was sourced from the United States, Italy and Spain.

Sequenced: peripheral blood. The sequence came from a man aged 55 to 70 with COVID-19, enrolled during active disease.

CDR3 residues: CASSQGRDYLYEQYF. CDR3 DNA: TGTGCCAGCAGCCAGGGGCGGGACTACCTCTACGAGCAGTACTTC. This chain connects TRBV4-2 to TRBJ2-7, with 7 bases aligning to TRBD2. Germline values: CDR1 LGHNA, CDR2 YNFKEQ. Germline trimming cut 3 bases from V and 3 bases from J; bases unmatched to any gene: 8. The CDR3 sequence is 15 residues long.